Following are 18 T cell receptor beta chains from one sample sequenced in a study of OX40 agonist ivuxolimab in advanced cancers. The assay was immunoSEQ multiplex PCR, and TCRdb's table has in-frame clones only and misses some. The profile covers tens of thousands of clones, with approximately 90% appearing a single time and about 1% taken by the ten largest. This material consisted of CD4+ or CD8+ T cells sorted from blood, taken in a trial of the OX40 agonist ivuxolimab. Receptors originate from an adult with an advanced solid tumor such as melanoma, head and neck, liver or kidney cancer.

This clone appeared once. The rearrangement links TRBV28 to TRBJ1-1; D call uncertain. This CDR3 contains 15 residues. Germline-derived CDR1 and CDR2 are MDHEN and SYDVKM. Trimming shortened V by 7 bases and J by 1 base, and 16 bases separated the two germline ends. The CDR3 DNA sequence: TGTGCCAGCATACCCTGGACGTCCGGGAACACTGAAGCTTTCTTT. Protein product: CASIPWTSGNTEAFF.

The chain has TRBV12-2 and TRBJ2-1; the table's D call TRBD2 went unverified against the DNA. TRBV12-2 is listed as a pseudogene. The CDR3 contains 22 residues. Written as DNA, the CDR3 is TGTGCAAGTCGCTTAACCGGGACAGGGGGACTAGCGGGAGTGACCCCCTACAATGAGCAGTTCTTC. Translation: CASRLTGTGGLAGVTPYNEQFF.

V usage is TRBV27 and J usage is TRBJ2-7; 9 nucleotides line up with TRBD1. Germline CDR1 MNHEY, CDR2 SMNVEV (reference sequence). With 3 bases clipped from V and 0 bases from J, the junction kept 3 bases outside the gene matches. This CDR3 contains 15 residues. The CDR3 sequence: CASSLEQGASYEQYF. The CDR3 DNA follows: TGTGCCAGCAGTTTGGAACAGGGGGCCTCCTACGAGCAGTACTTC.

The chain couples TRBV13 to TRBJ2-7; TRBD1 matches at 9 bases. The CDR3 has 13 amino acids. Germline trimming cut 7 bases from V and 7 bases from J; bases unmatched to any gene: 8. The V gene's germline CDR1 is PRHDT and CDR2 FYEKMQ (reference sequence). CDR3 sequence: CASTRQGVREQYF. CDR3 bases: TGTGCCAGCACGAGACAGGGGGTACGAGAGCAGTACTTC.

CDR3: CASSSSSGNTGELFF. The CDR3 DNA follows: TGTGCCAGCAGTTCTTCTAGCGGGAACACCGGGGAGCTGTTTTTT. This chain connects TRBV28 to TRBJ2-2; 7 nucleotides align to TRBD2. V shed 4 bases, J shed 1 base, and the junction held 3 bases outside the gene matches. Looked up from germline, CDR1 is MDHEN and CDR2 is SYDVKM. CDR3 length: 15 residues.

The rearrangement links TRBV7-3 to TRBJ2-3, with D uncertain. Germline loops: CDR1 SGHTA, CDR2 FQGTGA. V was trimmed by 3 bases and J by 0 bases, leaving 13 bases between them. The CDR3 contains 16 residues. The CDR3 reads CASSLGTNPSTDTQYF. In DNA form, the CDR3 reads TGTGCCAGCAGCTTGGGAACAAACCCTAGCACAGATACGCAGTATTTT.

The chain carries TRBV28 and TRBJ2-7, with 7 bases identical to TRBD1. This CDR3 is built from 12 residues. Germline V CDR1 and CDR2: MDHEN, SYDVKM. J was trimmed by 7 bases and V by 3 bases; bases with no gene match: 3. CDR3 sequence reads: CASSFLQGEQYF. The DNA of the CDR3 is TGTGCCAGCAGTTTCCTACAGGGGGAGCAGTACTTC.

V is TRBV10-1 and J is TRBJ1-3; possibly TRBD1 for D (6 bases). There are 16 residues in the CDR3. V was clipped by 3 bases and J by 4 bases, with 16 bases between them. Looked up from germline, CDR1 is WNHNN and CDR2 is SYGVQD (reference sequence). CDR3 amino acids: CASSESNRVWGNTIYF. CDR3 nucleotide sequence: TGCGCCAGCAGTGAAAGTAACAGGGTGTGGGGAAACACCATATATTTT.

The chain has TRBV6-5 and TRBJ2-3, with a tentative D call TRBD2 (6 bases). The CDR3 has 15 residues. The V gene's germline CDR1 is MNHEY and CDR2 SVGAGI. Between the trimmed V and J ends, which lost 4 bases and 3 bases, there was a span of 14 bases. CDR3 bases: TGTGCCAGCAGTTCCCGGAGGGCCGAAACAGATACGCAGTATTTT. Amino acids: CASSSRRAETDTQYF.

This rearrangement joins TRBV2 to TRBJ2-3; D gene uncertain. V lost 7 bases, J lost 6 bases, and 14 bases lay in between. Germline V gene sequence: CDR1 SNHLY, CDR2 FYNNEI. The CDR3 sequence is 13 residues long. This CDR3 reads CASKLAQRDTQYF. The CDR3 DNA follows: TGTGCCAGCAAATTGGCTCAGAGGGATACGCAGTATTTT.

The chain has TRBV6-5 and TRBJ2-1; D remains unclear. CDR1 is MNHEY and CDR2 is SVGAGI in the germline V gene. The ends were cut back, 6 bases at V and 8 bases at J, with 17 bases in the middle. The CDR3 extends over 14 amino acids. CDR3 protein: CASSPGPGVDEQFF. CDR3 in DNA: TGTGCCAGCAGCCCCGGTCCTGGCGTGGATGAGCAGTTCTTC.

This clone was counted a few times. CDR3 sequence reads: CASSVRNTNEKLFF. DNA for the CDR3: TGTGCCAGCAGCGTACGCAACACTAATGAAAAACTGTTTTTT. This chain links TRBV9 with TRBJ1-4; D is uncertain. The V gene's germline CDR1 is SGDLS and CDR2 YYNGEE. The CDR3 loop spans 14 amino acids. Trimming pared 1 base from V and 2 bases from J, leaving 6 bases between.

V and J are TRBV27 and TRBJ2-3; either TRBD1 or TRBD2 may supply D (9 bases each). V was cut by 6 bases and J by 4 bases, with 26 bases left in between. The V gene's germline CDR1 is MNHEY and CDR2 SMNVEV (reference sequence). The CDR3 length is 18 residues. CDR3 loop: CASSTRRGGTGKADTQYF. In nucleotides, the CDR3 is TGTGCCAGCAGCACCCGGCGGGGGGGGACAGGGAAAGCAGATACGCAGTATTTT.

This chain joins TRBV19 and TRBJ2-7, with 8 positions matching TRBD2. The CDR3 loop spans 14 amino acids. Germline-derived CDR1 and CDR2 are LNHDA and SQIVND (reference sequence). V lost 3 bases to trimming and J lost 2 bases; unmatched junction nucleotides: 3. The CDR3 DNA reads TGTGCCAGTAGTATGGGACTAGTTACCTACGAGCAGTACTTC. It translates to CASSMGLVTYEQYF.

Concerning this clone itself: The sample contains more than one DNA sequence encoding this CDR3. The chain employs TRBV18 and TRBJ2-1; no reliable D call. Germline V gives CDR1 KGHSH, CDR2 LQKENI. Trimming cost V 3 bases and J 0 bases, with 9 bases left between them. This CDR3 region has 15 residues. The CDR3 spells CASSPPGSSYNEQFF. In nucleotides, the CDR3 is TGTGCCAGCTCACCCCCAGGAAGCTCCTACAATGAGCAGTTCTTC. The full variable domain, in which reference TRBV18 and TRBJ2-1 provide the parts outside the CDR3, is NAGVMQNPRHLVRRRGQEARLRCSPMKGHSHVYWYRQLPEEGLKFMVYLQKENIIDESGMPKERFSAEFPKEGPSILRIQQVVRGDSAAYFCASSPPGSSYNEQFFGPGTRLTVL.

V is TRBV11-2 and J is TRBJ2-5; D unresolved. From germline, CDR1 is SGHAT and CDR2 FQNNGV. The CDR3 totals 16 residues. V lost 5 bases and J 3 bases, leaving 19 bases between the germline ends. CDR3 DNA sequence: TGTGCCAGCAGCCACCTCGGCTTAGCAGCAAAAGAGACCCAGTACTTC. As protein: CASSHLGLAAKETQYF. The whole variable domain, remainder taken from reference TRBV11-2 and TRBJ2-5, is EAGVAQSPRYKIIEKRQSVAFWCNPISGHATLYWYQQILGQGPKLLIQFQNNGVVDDSQLPKDRFSAERLKGVDSTLKIQPAKLEDSAVYLCASSHLGLAAKETQYFGPGTRLLVL.

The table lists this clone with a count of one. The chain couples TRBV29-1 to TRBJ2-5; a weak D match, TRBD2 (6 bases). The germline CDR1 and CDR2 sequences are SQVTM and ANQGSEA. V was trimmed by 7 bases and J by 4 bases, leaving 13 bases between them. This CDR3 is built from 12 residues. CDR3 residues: CSGSGGVETQYF. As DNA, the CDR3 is TGCAGCGGCAGCGGCGGGGTAGAGACCCAGTACTTC.

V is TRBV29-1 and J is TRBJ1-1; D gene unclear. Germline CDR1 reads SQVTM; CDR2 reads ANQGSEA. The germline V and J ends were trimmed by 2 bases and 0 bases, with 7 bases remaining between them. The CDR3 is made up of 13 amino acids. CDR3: CSVERPMNTEAFF. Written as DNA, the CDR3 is TGCAGCGTTGAACGACCCATGAACACTGAAGCTTTCTTT. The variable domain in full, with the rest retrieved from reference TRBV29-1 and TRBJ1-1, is SAVISQKPSRDICQRGTSLTIQCQVDSQVTMMFWYRQQPGQSLTLIATANQGSEATYESGFVIDKFPISRPNLTFSTLTVSNMSPEDSSIYLCSVERPMNTEAFFGQGTRLTVV.